These T cell receptor beta chains were read from a single sample in a study of blood T cell repertoires in COVID-19. Here immunoSEQ multiplex PCR was the method, and the copy in TCRdb shows in-frame clones only, minus some. The table shows fewer than 180,000 clones, with 80% to 90% occurring only once. The sequenced sample consisted of peripheral blood. These receptors came from a man between 65 and 85 years old with acute or convalescent COVID-19. Both conserved end residues are part of each CDR3. A D gene is named only where the DNA matches it firmly. The size of a clone is reported for some rows only, either as once, few or many, or as a class for expanded clones.

J gene,V gene,D gene,clone size,CDR3 DNA,CDR3 protein
TRBJ2-7,TRBV2,TRBD1,NA,TGTGCCAGCAGTGAATTTGGACAGGGGTCGGTGGAGCAGTACTTC,CASSEFGQGSVEQYF
TRBJ1-3,TRBV18,TRBD1,NA,TGTGCCAGCTCGTCGACAGGGACTGGAAACACCATATATTTT,CASSSTGTGNTIYF
TRBJ2-1,TRBV11-3,TRBD2,once,TGTGCCAGCAGCCCGACTAGCGGGCCGTACAATGAGCAGTTCTTC,CASSPTSGPYNEQFF
TRBJ2-4,TRBV19,TRBD2,NA,TGTGCCAGTAGTATGGTAGAGCGGGATGATCGAAACATTCAGTACTTC,CASSMVERDDRNIQYF
TRBJ2-7,TRBV28,TRBD2,NA,TGTGCCAGCAGTTTGGGGACTAGCAGCTACGAGCAGTACTTC,CASSLGTSSYEQYF
TRBJ2-7,TRBV27,NA,NA,TGTGCCAGCAGTCCCAGGGGTCTATCCTACGAGCAGTACTTC,CASSPRGLSYEQYF
TRBJ2-5,TRBV29-1,TRBD1,NA,TGCAGCGCCGGGACAGGGGGCTCGTGGGAGACCCAGTACTTC,CSAGTGGSWETQYF
TRBJ1-1,TRBV11-2,NA,NA,TGTGCCAGCAGCTTAGTAGGAGAGGGAAAGAAAGCTTTCTTT,CASSLVGEGKKAFF
TRBJ2-1,TRBV18,TRBD1,NA,TGTGCCAGCTCAAGGACAGGGGCCGTCCACAATGAGCAGTTCTTC,CASSRTGAVHNEQFF
TRBJ2-7,TRBV7-2,NA,once,TGTGCCAGCAGCGTTCGCTGGGCTCTGGTGGGAGATCCCTACGAGCAGTACTTC,CASSVRWALVGDPYEQYF
TRBJ1-4,TRBV28,NA,NA,TGTGCCAGCAGTTCCTCGACAGGCGGAAATGAAAAACTGTTTTTT,CASSSSTGGNEKLFF
TRBJ2-1,TRBV19,TRBD2,once,TGTGCCAGTAGTCCCGTTAGCGGGGAGGGCGGGAATGAGCAGTTCTTC,CASSPVSGEGGNEQFF
TRBJ2-7,TRBV30,NA,NA,TGTGCCTGGAGCGTAAGTTTGGGGCCCTCCTACGAGCAGTACTTC,CAWSVSLGPSYEQYF
TRBJ2-3,TRBV11-3,NA,NA,TGTGCCAGCAGCTTCGGTGGGAGTATAAATACGCAGTATTTT,CASSFGGSINTQYF
TRBJ2-2,TRBV11-3,NA,NA,TGTGCCAGCAGTCGTACAGGGCCCGGGGAGCTGTTTTTT,CASSRTGPGELFF
TRBJ1-1,TRBV7-3,NA,once,TGTGCCAGCAGCTTATATCCCAACACTGAAGCTTTCTTT,CASSLYPNTEAFF
TRBJ2-7,TRBV16,NA,once,TGTGCCAGCAGTCCCCGTACAGGGGGGGGCCACGAGCAGTACTTC,CASSPRTGGGHEQYF
TRBJ1-4,TRBV18,NA,once,TGTGCCAGCTCACCACGGGGGGTCGAGGAAAAACTGTTTTTT,CASSPRGVEEKLFF
TRBJ1-1,TRBV5-6,NA,NA,TGTGCCAGCAGGGTTGGCAGGGTTAACCCTGAAGCTTTCTTT,CASRVGRVNPEAFF
TRBJ2-7,TRBV7-2,NA,NA,TGTGCCAGCAGCTTATTGCGGGCCTCCTACGAGCAGTACTTC,CASSLLRASYEQYF
TRBJ2-1,TRBV24-1,TRBD2,NA,TGTGCCACCAGTGATTTCGGCGGCGGGAGGGCCTTGGGTGAGCAGTTCTTC,CATSDFGGGRALGEQFF
TRBJ2-1,TRBV19,NA,NA,TGTGCCAGTAGTACGTCACAGGGATCCTATGAGCAGTTCTTC,CASSTSQGSYEQFF
TRBJ2-3,TRBV7-2,TRBD2,NA,TGTGCCAGCAGCTTAGCAGCGAGCGGGAGACAAGATACGCAGTATTTT,CASSLAASGRQDTQYF
TRBJ2-5,TRBV5-6,NA,once,TGTGCCAGCAGTCCGGGAGCGGCGTACCAAGAGACCCAGTACTTC,CASSPGAAYQETQYF
TRBJ1-1,TRBV29-1,NA,NA,TGCAGCGTTGAGTCGGCCAGGGGCACTGAAGCTTTCTTT,CSVESARGTEAFF
TRBJ1-4,TRBV7-9,TRBD1,few,TGTGCCAGCAGCTTAGCAGCCCTACAGGGACAGGGTGAAAAACTGTTTTTT,CASSLAALQGQGEKLFF
TRBJ1-2,TRBV4-2,NA,NA,TGTGCCAGCAGCCAGAGTAGGGAGGGTTACTATGGCTACACCTTC,CASSQSREGYYGYTF
TRBJ1-5,TRBV29-1,NA,NA,TGCAGCGTCCCTACAGGGCCGGGGAGCAATCAGCCCCAGCATTTT,CSVPTGPGSNQPQHF
TRBJ2-1,TRBV11-3,TRBD2,NA,TGTGCCAGCAGCTTAGTAGGGACTAGCGATAATGAGCAGTTCTTC,CASSLVGTSDNEQFF
TRBJ2-7,TRBV27,TRBD1,NA,TGTGCCAGCAGTTTCGGGACAGGGAGATACGAGCAGTACTTC,CASSFGTGRYEQYF
TRBJ2-7,TRBV4-3,NA,NA,TGCGCCAGCAGCCAAGGAGGAAGCTCCTACGAGCAGTACTTC,CASSQGGSSYEQYF
TRBJ2-5,TRBV19,NA,NA,TGTGCCAGTAGTATTTCATCGGCTTGGCGGGAACAAGAGACCCAGTACTTC,CASSISSAWREQETQYF
TRBJ2-7,TRBV4-1,TRBD2,NA,TGCGCCAGCAGCCAAGAAGGACTAGCGGGTTCGTACGAGCAGTACTTC,CASSQEGLAGSYEQYF
TRBJ1-5,TRBV6-2/TRBV6-3,NA,few,TGTGCCAGCAGTTACTCGGGAGGGAGTCAGCCCCAGCATTTT,CASSYSGGSQPQHF
TRBJ2-7,TRBV9,TRBD2,NA,TGTGCCAGCAGGGCGAGCGGGACCCCCTCCTACGAGCAGTACTTC,CASRASGTPSYEQYF
TRBJ2-3,TRBV28,TRBD2,NA,TGTGCCAGCAGTCATGGGACTAGCGGGAGGGCCACAGATACGCAGTATTTT,CASSHGTSGRATDTQYF
TRBJ2-5,TRBV19,NA,NA,TGTGTCAGTCTGGCGGTCCAAGAGACCCAGTACTTC,CVSLAVQETQYF
TRBJ2-5,TRBV7-6,TRBD2,NA,TGTGCCAGCAGCTTCCTAGCGGGGCGACCCCAAGAGACCCAGTACTTC,CASSFLAGRPQETQYF
TRBJ2-5,TRBV5-1,NA,NA,TGCGCCAGCAGGCGAGACTTTCTCCAAAGCCAAGAGACCCAGTACTTC,CASRRDFLQSQETQYF
TRBJ1-1,TRBV28,NA,NA,TGTGCCAGCAGTCTCCGCAGGGGCACTACTGAAGCTTTCTTT,CASSLRRGTTEAFF
TRBJ1-5,TRBV10-3,NA,NA,TGTGCCATCAGTGAGAACAGGGAGATTCAGCCCCAGCATTTT,CAISENREIQPQHF
TRBJ2-7,TRBV5-1,NA,NA,TGCGCCAGCAGCCCATCTGACAGTCCCCCCTACGAGCAGTACTTC,CASSPSDSPPYEQYF
TRBJ1-2,TRBV5-1,TRBD1,NA,TGCGCCAGCAGCTTGGACAGGGGATCTGGAGGCTACACCTTC,CASSLDRGSGGYTF